The present T cell receptor beta chain was sequenced within a study of monozygotic twins with inflammatory bowel disease. Study-level points and caveats: Repertoire likeness was no different across concordant and discordant twins, perhaps owing to restricted power. Results did not support any single strong IBD-associated signal or clonotype.

This CDR3 is built from 14 residues. CDR1 and CDR2 from the germline V gene are SGHTA and FQGTGA. Remarks on this clonotype: Its antigen is undetermined.

An amount of 3500 ng of total RNA was used for each TCR library. TCRdb reprocessed the 5' RACE reads, with one entry per CDR3 protein and no DNA. The data include some 400,000 distinct CDR3 sequences; the top ten clones carry about 2.6%. This sequence was found in a human donor with ulcerative colitis or Crohn's disease, or a healthy co-twin of an affected twin (not recorded which). The material sequenced was blood. The genes are TRBV7-3 and TRBJ1-1; the TCRdb D gene call, TRBD1, has no DNA to confirm it. The CDR3 here is CASSLYDSSTEAFF.